Listed below are T cell receptor beta chains from one sample, sequenced in a study of T cell repertoires in cytomegalovirus infection. These receptors are not linked to any known antigen. Via MiXCR, TCRdb re-called the reads, giving one row per CDR3 protein. The sample lists about 700,000 distinct CDR3 sequences; about 33% were seen once. The sample consisted of cultured PBMCs, taken from culture after CMV antigen stimulation. All receptors come from a human donor in good health (CMV status not recorded). Some clones in this sample may be carry-over from other donors' samples. CDR3s include the opening cysteine and the closing phenylalanine or tryptophan. Each record gives: D gene, CDR3 length, clone size, V gene, J gene, CDR3 DNA, CDR3 protein. A D gene is named only where the DNA matches it firmly. Some rows have no size entry. The others give once, few or many, or a class for an expanded clone.

NA,16,once,TRBV6-5,TRBJ1-1,TGTGCCAGCAGGTCCGAGCGGGGGGCCATGAACACTGAAGCTTTCTTT,CASRSERGAMNTEAFF
TRBD2,18,few,TRBV10-2,TRBJ2-5,TGCGCCAGCAGTGAGTCGGGACTAGCGGGAGGATCTCAAGAGACCCAGTACTTC,CASSESGLAGGSQETQYF
NA,13,NA,TRBV5-3,TRBJ1-1,TGTGCCAGCAGGGCGAGGACGGGCAGGGAAGCTTTCTTT,CASRARTGREAFF
TRBD2,17,NA,TRBV2,TRBJ2-6,TGTGCCAGCAGTGATGTGGGGGGGTTCGGTGGGGCCAACGTCCTGACTTTC,CASSDVGGFGGANVLTF
TRBD2,18,NA,TRBV7-6,TRBJ2-3,TGTGCCAGCAGCTCCAAGAGACTAGCGGGGGGGGGCACAGATACGCAGTATTTT,CASSSKRLAGGGTDTQYF
NA,14,NA,TRBV5-1,TRBJ2-5,TGCGCCAGCAGTCGAGACGGACAGCAAGAGACCCAGTACTTC,CASSRDGQQETQYF
NA,16,many,TRBV7-2,TRBJ2-3,TGTGCCAGCAGCTCCGAACCCACCAGCGTTGCAGATACGCAGTATTTT,CASSSEPTSVADTQYF
NA,15,few,TRBV5-5,TRBJ1-3,TGTGCCAGCAGCTTCGGACCCCCCTCTGGAAACACCATATATTTT,CASSFGPPSGNTIYF
TRBD2,15,NA,TRBV7-8,TRBJ2-1,TGTGCCAGCAGCTACGTCGGGACTAACTACAATGAGCAGTTCTTC,CASSYVGTNYNEQFF
NA,14,NA,TRBV20-1,TRBJ1-1,TGCAGTGCCGAGAGCGGGGCAGGGTTCACTGAAGCTTTCTTT,CSAESGAGFTEAFF
NA,14,NA,TRBV4-1,TRBJ1-1,TGCGCCAGCAGCCACGACTGGACGAACACTGAAGCTTTCTTT,CASSHDWTNTEAFF
NA,14,few,TRBV7-2,TRBJ2-7,TGTGCCAGCAGCTTCTACGGGACCCTCTACGAGCAGTACTTC,CASSFYGTLYEQYF
NA,15,NA,TRBV12-3/TRBV12-4,TRBJ1-6,TGTGCCAGCAGTCCGGGCCAGAGCTATAATTCACCCCTCCACTTT,CASSPGQSYNSPLHF
NA,13,NA,TRBV20-1,TRBJ2-6,TGCAGTGCTAGTTCAGGGGAGGTCAACGTCCTGACTTTC,CSASSGEVNVLTF
NA,16,NA,TRBV11-2,TRBJ2-4,TGTGCCAGCAGCTTCGCGCGGATATTAGCCAAAAACATTCAGTACTTC,CASSFARILAKNIQYF
NA,14,few,TRBV11-2,TRBJ2-7,TGTGCCAGCAGCCCGGTTATGAACACCTACGAGCAGTACTTC,CASSPVMNTYEQYF
NA,14,NA,TRBV10-3,TRBJ2-6,TGTGCCATCGAATCGAGCTCTGGGGCCAACGTCCTGACTTTC,CAIESSSGANVLTF
TRBD2,16,NA,TRBV3-1,TRBJ2-5,TGTGCCAGCAGCCATCCCTCTAGCGGGGGGGGGGAGACCCAGTACTTC,CASSHPSSGGGETQYF
TRBD2,14,NA,TRBV20-1,TRBJ2-5,TGCAGTGCTAGTGGGGGACTAGCGACGGAGACCCAGTACTTC,CSASGGLATETQYF
TRBD1,13,NA,TRBV6-8,TRBJ2-7,TGTGCCAGCAGGGGACAGGGGGCGGGGGAGCAGTACTTC,CASRGQGAGEQYF
NA,16,few,TRBV27,TRBJ2-7,TGTGCCAGCAGTGGCCCCGGGGTGACTGCAATGGAGGAGCAGTACTTC,CASSGPGVTAMEEQYF
NA,14,NA,TRBV5-5,TRBJ1-3,TGTGCCAGCAGCTCGGACAGCCTGGCGGCCACCATATATTTT,CASSSDSLAATIYF
NA,13,few,TRBV2,TRBJ2-3,TGTGCCAGCAGTGAAAGCAGGACAGATACGCAGTATTTT,CASSESRTDTQYF
NA,13,NA,TRBV7-8,TRBJ1-2,TGTGCCAGCAGCTTCCAGGCCAACTATGGCTACACCTTC,CASSFQANYGYTF
TRBD2,14,NA,TRBV11-2,TRBJ2-5,TGTGCCAGCAGCCCCGAACTAGCGGGAGAGACCCAGTACTTC,CASSPELAGETQYF
NA,12,NA,TRBV7-2,TRBJ2-5,TGTGCCAGCAGCCCCCGGCCCGGGACCCAGTACTTC,CASSPRPGTQYF
NA,13,few,TRBV11-2,TRBJ2-5,TGTGCCAGCAGCTTACTTTCGCTTCCTAACGCCTACTTC,CASSLLSLPNAYF
NA,15,few,TRBV10-3,TRBJ2-3,TGTGCCACGCGGTCTCTCGCGGGTGGGCGGGATACGCAGTATTTT,CATRSLAGGRDTQYF
NA,13,many,TRBV7-2,TRBJ1-1,TGTGCCAGCAGCTCCGGATCTAACACTGAAGCTTTCTTT,CASSSGSNTEAFF
TRBD1,13,few,TRBV6-2/TRBV6-3,TRBJ2-1,TGTGCCAGCAGTTACCAACTCAGGGGGGAGCAGTTCTTC,CASSYQLRGEQFF
TRBD1,15,many,TRBV7-2,TRBJ2-1,TGTGCCAGCAGCTCCTCCGGGACAGGGTACAATGAGCAGTTCTTC,CASSSSGTGYNEQFF
TRBD2,14,few,TRBV5-4,TRBJ2-3,TGTGCCAGCAGCTCCAGGACTAGCGGTAATACGCAGTATTTT,CASSSRTSGNTQYF
NA,15,few,TRBV2,TRBJ2-2,TGTGCCAGCACCCGGACAGATACGAACACCGGGGAGCTGTTTTTT,CASTRTDTNTGELFF
NA,13,NA,TRBV6-8,TRBJ2-5,TGTGCCAGCAGGCCCGACCCCCAAGAGACCCAGTACTTC,CASRPDPQETQYF
NA,13,NA,TRBV20-1,TRBJ2-7,TGCAGTGCGAGCTGGGCGGGCGACTACGAGCAGTACTTC,CSASWAGDYEQYF
NA,17,once,TRBV18,TRBJ1-2,TGTGCCAGCTCAAGGGGAGGCACGTCATATTCGAACTATGGCTACACCTTC,CASSRGGTSYSNYGYTF
NA,15,many,TRBV7-2,TRBJ1-6,TGTGCCAGCAGCCCGGGACCCATGGGGGGTTCACCCCTCCACTTT,CASSPGPMGGSPLHF
NA,15,NA,TRBV3-1,TRBJ1-2,TGTGCCAGCAGCCAAGACGATGGGACTGACTATGGCTACACCTTC,CASSQDDGTDYGYTF
NA,14,NA,TRBV19,TRBJ1-1,TGTGCCAGTAGTTCCGCGAAAACCTCAGGGGAAGCTTTCTTT,CASSSAKTSGEAFF
TRBD2,16,few,TRBV5-1,TRBJ2-7,TGCGCCAGCAGCTTCCTTAGCGGGGGGACCTCCTACGAGCAGTACTTC,CASSFLSGGTSYEQYF
NA,15,few,TRBV7-8,TRBJ2-7,TGTGCCAGCAGCTTACTAGGCAGGAACAACTACGAGCAGTACTTC,CASSLLGRNNYEQYF
NA,17,few,TRBV4-1,TRBJ2-6,TGCGCCAGCAGCCATCAACAGGGTACCTCTGGGGCCAACGTCCTGACTTTC,CASSHQQGTSGANVLTF
TRBD1,18,few,TRBV28,TRBJ1-1,TGTGCCAGCATTCCCCCGGACAGGAACAACCCTGGGGGCACTGAAGCTTTCTTT,CASIPPDRNNPGGTEAFF
TRBD2,13,NA,TRBV10-3,TRBJ2-3,TGTGCCATGGCTAGCGGGAGAGGTGATACGCAGTATTTT,CAMASGRGDTQYF
NA,15,NA,TRBV24-1,TRBJ2-1,TGTGCCACCAGTCGCTCAGCGGGTGAATACAATGAGCAGTTCTTC,CATSRSAGEYNEQFF
TRBD1,12,NA,TRBV29-1,TRBJ1-1,TGCAGCGCAGGGACAGCAAACACTGAAGCTTTCTTT,CSAGTANTEAFF
TRBD1,15,few,TRBV7-2,TRBJ2-7,TGTGCCAGCAGCTTAGAACAGGGGGCGACCTACGAGCAGTACTTC,CASSLEQGATYEQYF
NA,15,many,TRBV7-2,TRBJ1-2,TGTGCCAGCAGCTCCCCCGGGGGGTTTGACTATGGCTACACCTTC,CASSSPGGFDYGYTF
NA,14,many,TRBV12-3/TRBV12-4,TRBJ1-2,TGTGCCAGCATCCAAGAGTTCGGAGGCTATGGCTACACCTTC,CASIQEFGGYGYTF
TRBD2,16,few,TRBV7-9,TRBJ2-2,TGTGCCAGCAGACCAAGCGGGGGGGCGAACACCGGGGAGCTGTTTTTT,CASRPSGGANTGELFF